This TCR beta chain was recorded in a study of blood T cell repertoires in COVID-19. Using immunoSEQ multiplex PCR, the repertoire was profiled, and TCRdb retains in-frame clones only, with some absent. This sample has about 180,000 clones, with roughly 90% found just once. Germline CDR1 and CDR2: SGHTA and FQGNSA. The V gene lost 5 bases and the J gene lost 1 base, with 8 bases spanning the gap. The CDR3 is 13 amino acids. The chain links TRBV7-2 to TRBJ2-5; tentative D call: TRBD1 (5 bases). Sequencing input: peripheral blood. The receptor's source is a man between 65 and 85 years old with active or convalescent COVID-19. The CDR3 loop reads CASSKGFQETQYF. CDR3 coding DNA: TGTGCCAGCAGCAAGGGGTTCCAAGAGACCCAGTACTTC.